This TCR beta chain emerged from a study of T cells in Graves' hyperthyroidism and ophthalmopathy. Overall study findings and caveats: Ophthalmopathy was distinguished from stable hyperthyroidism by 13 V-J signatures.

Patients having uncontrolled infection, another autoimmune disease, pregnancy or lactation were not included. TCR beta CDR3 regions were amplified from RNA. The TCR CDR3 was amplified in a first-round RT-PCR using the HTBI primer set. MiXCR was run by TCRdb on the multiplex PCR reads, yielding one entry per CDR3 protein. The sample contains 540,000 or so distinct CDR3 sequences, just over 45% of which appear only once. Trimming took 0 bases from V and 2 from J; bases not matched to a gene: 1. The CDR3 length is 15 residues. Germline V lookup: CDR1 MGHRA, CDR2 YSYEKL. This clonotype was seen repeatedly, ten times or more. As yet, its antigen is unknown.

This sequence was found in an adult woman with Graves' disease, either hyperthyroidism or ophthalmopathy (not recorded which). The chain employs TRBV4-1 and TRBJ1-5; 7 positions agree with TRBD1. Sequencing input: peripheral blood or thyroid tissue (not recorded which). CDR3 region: CASSQEDRGNQPQHF. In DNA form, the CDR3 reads TGCGCCAGCAGCCAAGAAGACAGGGGCAATCAGCCCCAGCATTTT.